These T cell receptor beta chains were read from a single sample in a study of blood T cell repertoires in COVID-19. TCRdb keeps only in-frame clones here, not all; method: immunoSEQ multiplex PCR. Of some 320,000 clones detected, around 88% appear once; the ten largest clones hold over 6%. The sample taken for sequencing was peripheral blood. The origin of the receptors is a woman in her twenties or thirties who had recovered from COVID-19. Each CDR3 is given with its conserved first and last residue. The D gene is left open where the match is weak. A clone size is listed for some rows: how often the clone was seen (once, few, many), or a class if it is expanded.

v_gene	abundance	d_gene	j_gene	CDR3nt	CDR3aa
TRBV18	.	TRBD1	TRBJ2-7	TGTGCCAGCTCAAAAGCCGGGACAGTCTACGAGCAGTACTTC	CASSKAGTVYEQYF
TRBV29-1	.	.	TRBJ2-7	TGCAGCGTTGCCCATCGGCAGGGCGAGACCTACGAGCAGTACTTC	CSVAHRQGETYEQYF
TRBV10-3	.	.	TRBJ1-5	TGTGCCATCAGTGGTGGGGACAACAATCAGCCCCAGCATTTT	CAISGGDNNQPQHF
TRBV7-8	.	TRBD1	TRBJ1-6	TGTGCCAGCAGCGCCCGGGACAGGGGGAAGTATTCACCCCTCCACTTT	CASSARDRGKYSPLHF
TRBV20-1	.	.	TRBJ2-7	TGCAGTGCTGGACAAGCCTACGAGCAGTACTTC	CSAGQAYEQYF
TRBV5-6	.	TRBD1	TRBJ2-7	TGTGCCAGCAGCTTGGACCCAGGGGGAACCTACGAGCAGTACTTC	CASSLDPGGTYEQYF
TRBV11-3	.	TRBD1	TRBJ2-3	TGTGCCAGCAGCTTAGCGCCCCCGGGACAGGGTGTAGATACGCAGTATTTT	CASSLAPPGQGVDTQYF
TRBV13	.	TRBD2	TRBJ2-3	TGTGCCAGCAGCCTCGGGGGGGCCGGGACAGATACGCAGTATTTT	CASSLGGAGTDTQYF
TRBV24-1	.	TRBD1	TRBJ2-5	TGTGCCACCAGTGAGCCGGGACAGGACGAAGAGACCCAGTACTTC	CATSEPGQDEETQYF
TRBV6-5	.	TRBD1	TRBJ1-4	TGTGCCAGCAGAAGACAGGGTGGTGAAAAACTGTTTTTT	CASRRQGGEKLFF
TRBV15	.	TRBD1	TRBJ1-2	TGTGCCACCAGCAGAGATAAGGGGGCGAATGGCTACACCTTC	CATSRDKGANGYTF
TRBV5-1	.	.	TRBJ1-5	TGCGCCAGCAGCTTGCTTCCGAGTAGCAATCAGCCCCAGCATTTT	CASSLLPSSNQPQHF
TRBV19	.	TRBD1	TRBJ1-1	TGTGCCAGTAGTAGACAGGGGGTAGGTACTGAAGCTTTCTTT	CASSRQGVGTEAFF
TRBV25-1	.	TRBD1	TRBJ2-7	TGTGCCAGCAGTGAAGGACAGGGGATTTACGAGCAGTACTTC	CASSEGQGIYEQYF
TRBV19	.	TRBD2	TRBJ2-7	TGTGCCAGTAGCAAAAGAGGCGGGGGGACCTACGAGCAGTACTTC	CASSKRGGGTYEQYF
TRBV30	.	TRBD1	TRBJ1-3	TGTGCCTGGAGGAGAACAGGGGCCAGCTCTGGAAACACCATATATTTT	CAWRRTGASSGNTIYF
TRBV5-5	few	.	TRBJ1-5	TGTGCCAGCAGCTCAGCAGCCAGGGTTTTGAATCAGCCCCAGCATTTT	CASSSAARVLNQPQHF
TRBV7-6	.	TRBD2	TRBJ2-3	TGTGCCAGCAGCTTAGACTCTTGGACTAGCGGGGGAACAGATACGCAGTATTTT	CASSLDSWTSGGTDTQYF
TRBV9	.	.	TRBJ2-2	TGTGCCAGCAGCCCCGGAGGACGGGCCGCGAACACCGGGGAGCTGTTTTTT	CASSPGGRAANTGELFF
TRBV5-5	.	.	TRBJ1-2	TGTGCCAGCAGCTTAAACAGGGAACACTATGGCTACACCTTC	CASSLNREHYGYTF
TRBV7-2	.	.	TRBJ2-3	TGTGCCAGCAGCTTAGCGCAGGCAGGGGGCACAGATACGCAGTATTTT	CASSLAQAGGTDTQYF
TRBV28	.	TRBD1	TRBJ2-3	TGTGCCAGCAGCCGGACAGGGGGCCAGTTAGATACGCAGTATTTT	CASSRTGGQLDTQYF
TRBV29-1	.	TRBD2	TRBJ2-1	TGCAGCGAGACTAGCGGGGGGGCTGACAATGAGCAGTTCTTC	CSETSGGADNEQFF
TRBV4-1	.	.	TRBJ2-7	TGCGCCAGCAGCCAACTCAGCGGCAGCACACCCTACGAGCAGTACTTC	CASSQLSGSTPYEQYF
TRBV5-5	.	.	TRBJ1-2	TGTGCCAGCAGCGTTCAGGGGGGCTACACCTTC	CASSVQGGYTF
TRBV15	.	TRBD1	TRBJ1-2	TGTGCCACCAGCATGGACAGGAGTAACTATGGCTACACCTTC	CATSMDRSNYGYTF
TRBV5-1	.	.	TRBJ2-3	TGCGCCAGCAGCTCCCCGCAGGGGGGAAGGAGCACAGATACGCAGTATTTT	CASSSPQGGRSTDTQYF
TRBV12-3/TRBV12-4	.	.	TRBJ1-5	TGTGCCAGCAGCAGAAATAGCAATCAGCCCCAGCATTTT	CASSRNSNQPQHF
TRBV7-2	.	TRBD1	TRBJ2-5	TGTGCCAGCAGCTTATCTGCCGGGACAGGAGAGACCCAGTACTTC	CASSLSAGTGETQYF
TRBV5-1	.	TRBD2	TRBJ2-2	TGCGCCAGCAGCAATGTAGCGGGGGGCACCGGGGAGCTGTTTTTT	CASSNVAGGTGELFF
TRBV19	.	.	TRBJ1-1	TGTGCCAGTAGTATAAGCTCCCGGGGGTCTGAAGCTTTCTTT	CASSISSRGSEAFF
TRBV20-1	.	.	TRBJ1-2	TGCAGTGCAGAGGGAGATGGCTACACCTTC	CSAEGDGYTF
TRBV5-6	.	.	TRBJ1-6	TGTGCCAGCAGCTTGAAGCCTTCACCCCTCCACTTT	CASSLKPSPLHF
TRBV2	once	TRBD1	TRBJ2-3	TGTGCCAGCCGACGGGACAGGGGGATAGATACGCAGTATTTT	CASRRDRGIDTQYF
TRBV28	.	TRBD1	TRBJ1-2	TGTGCCAGCAGTTTATGGCAGGGGGTAACCTATGGCTACACCTTC	CASSLWQGVTYGYTF